The clone carrying this T cell receptor (beta chain) has ten or more counts. Its specificity is unknown. Patients having uncontrolled infection, another autoimmune disease, pregnancy or lactation were not included. TCR beta CDR3 region amplification was performed from RNA transcripts. Carried out on the TCR CDR3, a first-round RT-PCR used the HTBI primer set. TCRdb fed the multiplex PCR reads into MiXCR, producing one record per CDR3 protein. This table has 310,000 or so distinct CDR3 sequences, approximately 15% appearing once. The CDR3 covers 14 residues. J was trimmed by 10 bases and V by 5 bases; bases with no gene match: 11. Looked up from germline, CDR1 is SGHTA and CDR2 is FQGNSA. The sample originates from a study of T cells in Graves' hyperthyroidism and ophthalmopathy. Overall study findings and caveats: From stable hyperthyroidism, ophthalmopathy was separated by a 13 V-J model. Blood also held most thyroid clonotypes expanded beyond 0.001.

The source is a woman in her fifties or sixties with Graves' ophthalmopathy. What was sequenced was blood. This chain connects TRBV7-2 to TRBJ2-1; 7 nucleotides align to TRBD2. The CDR3: CASSHRERGVEQFF. The CDR3 nucleotides read TGTGCCAGCAGCCATCGCGAACGGGGGGTCGAGCAGTTCTTC.